The subject of this entry is one T cell receptor (beta chain). Its antigen is still unknown. The PCR made use of 60 Vbeta and 13 Jbeta primers. The protocol was immunoSEQ multiplex PCR, while the TCRdb copy is restricted to in-frame clones and leaves out a portion. The sample holds roughly 240,000 clones, roughly 81% seen once. The data stem from a study of cytomegalovirus exposure and HLA in healthy donors. General study points: About 87% or about 30% of the time was how often most TCR beta V segments were productive, according to an earlier analysis. Immune exposure information comprised only CMV serostatus. When a later analysis compared HLA-associated TCR beta chains with equally common others, the HLA-associated chains turned out to be more clonally expanded and to have lower generation probabilities.

The donors (healthy individuals) were bone marrow donors. This TCR came from a girl aged 2-10 years in good health and CMV-seronegative. Material: PBMCs.

The CDR3 loop is CAWKGLARYNEQFF. CDR3 coding DNA: TGTGCCTGGAAGGGACTAGCGCGATACAATGAGCAGTTCTTC. V is TRBV30 and J is TRBJ2-1; 10 nucleotides align to TRBD2. V shed 4 bases, J shed 4 bases, and the junction held 4 bases outside the gene matches. The CDR3 runs 14 residues. Looked up from germline, CDR1 is GTSNPN and CDR2 is SVGIG (reference sequence). Supplemented by reference TRBV30 and TRBJ2-1, the full variable domain reads SQTIHQWPATLVQPVGSPLSLECTVEGTSNPNLYWYRQAAGRGLQLLFYSVGIGQISSEVPQNLSASRPQDRQFILSSKKLLLSDSGFYLCAWKGLARYNEQFFGPGTRLTVL.